A selection of T cell receptor beta chains follows, all from one sample in a study of blood T cell repertoires in COVID-19. The method was immunoSEQ multiplex PCR; TCRdb's version includes in-frame clones alone and lacks a portion of them. This table has roughly 75,000 clones, 70% to 90% appearing once. The source material was peripheral blood. The receptors were gathered from a man between 45 and 60 years old with COVID-19, enrolled during active disease. The CDR3 runs from the conserved cysteine through the conserved F or W. The order of the fields is D gene, J gene, V gene, clone size, CDR3 DNA, CDR3 protein. A D gene is named only where the DNA matches it firmly. Size tells how often a clone was seen (once, few, many) or the class of an expanded clone, and some rows leave it out.

d_gene: -; j_gene: TRBJ2-7; v_gene: TRBV11-2; abundance: -; CDR3nt: TGTGCCAGCAGCTTCGGGCTAGCTGAGCAGCAGTACTTC; CDR3aa: CASSFGLAEQQYF
d_gene: -; j_gene: TRBJ2-7; v_gene: TRBV6-1; abundance: -; CDR3nt: TGTGCCAGCAGTGAATTCAGGGCCTCCTACGAGCAGTACTTC; CDR3aa: CASSEFRASYEQYF
d_gene: TRBD1; j_gene: TRBJ2-3; v_gene: TRBV9; abundance: -; CDR3nt: TGTGCCAGCAGTGAGCTCGGGACAGGGATCTCAGATACGCAGTATTTT; CDR3aa: CASSELGTGISDTQYF
d_gene: -; j_gene: TRBJ1-2; v_gene: TRBV11-2; abundance: -; CDR3nt: TGTGCCAGCAGCTTAGAGCCTACAGGGAAAAGTGGCTACACCTTC; CDR3aa: CASSLEPTGKSGYTF
d_gene: -; j_gene: TRBJ1-5; v_gene: TRBV18; abundance: -; CDR3nt: TGTGCCAGCTCACCTGGCGCGGAGTATAGCAATCAGCCCCAGCATTTT; CDR3aa: CASSPGAEYSNQPQHF
d_gene: -; j_gene: TRBJ1-5; v_gene: TRBV28; abundance: once; CDR3nt: TGTGCCAGCAGCCCACAAGGAGGGAATCAGCCCCAGCATTTT; CDR3aa: CASSPQGGNQPQHF
d_gene: -; j_gene: TRBJ1-2; v_gene: TRBV28; abundance: -; CDR3nt: TGTGCCAGCAGCTCCCGGGGGGAGGGCTACACCTTC; CDR3aa: CASSSRGEGYTF
d_gene: TRBD1; j_gene: TRBJ2-6; v_gene: TRBV2; abundance: -; CDR3nt: TGTGCCAGCTCCGGGACAGCTGGGGCCAACGTCCTGACTTTC; CDR3aa: CASSGTAGANVLTF
d_gene: TRBD1; j_gene: TRBJ2-1; v_gene: TRBV27; abundance: -; CDR3nt: TGTGCCAGCAGTTTATTTGTACAGGGGGCAGCAGGGCCAGCAGCAGGCGAGCAGTTCTTC; CDR3aa: CASSLFVQGAAGPAAGEQFF
d_gene: TRBD1; j_gene: TRBJ1-4; v_gene: TRBV2; abundance: -; CDR3nt: TGTGCCAGCACCAACCCGGGACAGGGTGGTGAAAAACTGTTTTTT; CDR3aa: CASTNPGQGGEKLFF
d_gene: -; j_gene: TRBJ2-5; v_gene: TRBV19; abundance: -; CDR3nt: TGTGCCAGTAGTATATCAGGGGTGGAGACCCAGTACTTC; CDR3aa: CASSISGVETQYF
d_gene: -; j_gene: TRBJ1-1; v_gene: TRBV30; abundance: -; CDR3nt: TGTGCCTGGAGTGTACTGGTGAACACTGAAGCTTTCTTT; CDR3aa: CAWSVLVNTEAFF
d_gene: TRBD1; j_gene: TRBJ1-1; v_gene: TRBV11-3; abundance: -; CDR3nt: TGTGCCAGCAGCTCTGACGACAGGGCTAGGACGGACACTGAAGCTTTCTTT; CDR3aa: CASSSDDRARTDTEAFF
d_gene: -; j_gene: TRBJ2-5; v_gene: TRBV4-1; abundance: few; CDR3nt: TGCGCCAGCAGCCACCTAGGAGGGGCCCAAGAGACCCAGTACTTC; CDR3aa: CASSHLGGAQETQYF
d_gene: -; j_gene: TRBJ2-7; v_gene: TRBV27; abundance: -; CDR3nt: TGTGCCAGCAGTCCCCAGGGAGCGGGTTCTTACGAGCAGTACTTC; CDR3aa: CASSPQGAGSYEQYF
d_gene: TRBD1; j_gene: TRBJ2-5; v_gene: TRBV5-1; abundance: once; CDR3nt: TGCGCCAGCAGCTTGGCCAGACAGGGGGCCGGGGAGACCCAGTACTTC; CDR3aa: CASSLARQGAGETQYF
d_gene: TRBD2; j_gene: TRBJ2-1; v_gene: TRBV5-6; abundance: once; CDR3nt: TGTGCCAGCAGCTTTGGACTAGCAGTCAATGAGCAGTTCTTC; CDR3aa: CASSFGLAVNEQFF
d_gene: -; j_gene: TRBJ1-1; v_gene: TRBV6-5; abundance: -; CDR3nt: TGTGCCAGCAGGAAAAACAGGGTCTTAGACACTGAAGCTTTCTTT; CDR3aa: CASRKNRVLDTEAFF
d_gene: TRBD1; j_gene: TRBJ1-1; v_gene: TRBV15; abundance: -; CDR3nt: TGTGCCACCAGCAGAGAAGATCCCACAGGGGGGAACACTGAAGCTTTCTTT; CDR3aa: CATSREDPTGGNTEAFF
d_gene: -; j_gene: TRBJ2-7; v_gene: TRBV12-3/TRBV12-4; abundance: -; CDR3nt: TGTGCCAGCAGGCTGCTAGGGGGTTACGAGCAGTACTTC; CDR3aa: CASRLLGGYEQYF
d_gene: TRBD1; j_gene: TRBJ1-6; v_gene: TRBV7-2; abundance: -; CDR3nt: TGTGCCAGCAGGGGGACAGGGGCCAGATCACCCCTCCACTTT; CDR3aa: CASRGTGARSPLHF
d_gene: TRBD1; j_gene: TRBJ1-1; v_gene: TRBV5-8; abundance: medium-sized; CDR3nt: TGTGCCAGCAGCGCACTACAGGGGGTGATGAACACTGAAGCTTTCTTT; CDR3aa: CASSALQGVMNTEAFF
d_gene: TRBD2; j_gene: TRBJ2-1; v_gene: TRBV5-4; abundance: -; CDR3nt: TGTGCCAGCTCGCGGACTAGCAGTAATGAGCAGTTCTTC; CDR3aa: CASSRTSSNEQFF
d_gene: -; j_gene: TRBJ2-3; v_gene: TRBV5-1; abundance: -; CDR3nt: TGCGCCAGCAGCTTGGACAGGGCAGTAGATACGCAGTATTTT; CDR3aa: CASSLDRAVDTQYF
d_gene: -; j_gene: TRBJ2-7; v_gene: TRBV29-1; abundance: -; CDR3nt: TGCAGCGTTTATTGGACAGACTCCTACGAGCAGTACTTC; CDR3aa: CSVYWTDSYEQYF
d_gene: TRBD2; j_gene: TRBJ2-3; v_gene: TRBV2; abundance: -; CDR3nt: TGTGCCAGCAGCCCGATCTCAGTGTTGGGGGGGTTCGCAGATACGCAGTATTTT; CDR3aa: CASSPISVLGGFADTQYF
d_gene: -; j_gene: TRBJ1-1; v_gene: TRBV25-1; abundance: -; CDR3nt: TGTGCCAGCAGTCCCCGCGGACAGTTGCTTGGGAGCACTGAAGCTTTCTTT; CDR3aa: CASSPRGQLLGSTEAFF
d_gene: -; j_gene: TRBJ2-5; v_gene: TRBV7-8; abundance: once; CDR3nt: TGTGCCAGCAGGTTCGGGGCGGGGACCGAAGAGACCCAGTACTTC; CDR3aa: CASRFGAGTEETQYF
d_gene: -; j_gene: TRBJ1-2; v_gene: TRBV7-9; abundance: -; CDR3nt: TGTGCCAGCAGCCCCCGAGGGGGTGGCTACACCTTC; CDR3aa: CASSPRGGGYTF
d_gene: TRBD1; j_gene: TRBJ1-5; v_gene: TRBV19; abundance: -; CDR3nt: TGTGCCAGTAGTGATACAAAGACAGGGTTCGGCAATCAGCCCCAGCATTTT; CDR3aa: CASSDTKTGFGNQPQHF
d_gene: -; j_gene: TRBJ1-2; v_gene: TRBV7-3; abundance: -; CDR3nt: TGTGCCAGCAGCCCCTCGGAGGGTGGTGGCTACACCTTC; CDR3aa: CASSPSEGGGYTF
d_gene: -; j_gene: TRBJ2-1; v_gene: TRBV7-6; abundance: -; CDR3nt: TGTGCCAGCAGCTTATATGGGAGCTCCTACAATGAGCAGTTCTTC; CDR3aa: CASSLYGSSYNEQFF
d_gene: -; j_gene: TRBJ2-4; v_gene: TRBV28; abundance: -; CDR3nt: TGTGCCAGCAGTTTAGGAGGAGCCAAAAACATTCAGTACTTC; CDR3aa: CASSLGGAKNIQYF
d_gene: -; j_gene: TRBJ1-3; v_gene: TRBV29-1; abundance: -; CDR3nt: TGCAGCGTTGTGCCAGGGGTTGGTGGAAACACCATATATTTT; CDR3aa: CSVVPGVGGNTIYF
d_gene: -; j_gene: TRBJ2-7; v_gene: TRBV30; abundance: -; CDR3nt: TGTGCCTGGAACCCGGGACTGAGGAACTACGAGCAGTACTTC; CDR3aa: CAWNPGLRNYEQYF
d_gene: -; j_gene: TRBJ2-7; v_gene: TRBV6-5; abundance: -; CDR3nt: TGTGCCAGCAGAGGGGGACTACACTACGAGCAGTACTTC; CDR3aa: CASRGGLHYEQYF
d_gene: TRBD1; j_gene: TRBJ1-1; v_gene: TRBV11-1; abundance: few; CDR3nt: TGTGCCAGCAGCCTGGTTGGACAGGGAATCACTGAAGCTTTCTTT; CDR3aa: CASSLVGQGITEAFF
d_gene: -; j_gene: TRBJ2-7; v_gene: TRBV27; abundance: -; CDR3nt: TGTGCCAGCAGTTTGGTTCCGGGCTCCTACGAGCAGTACTTC; CDR3aa: CASSLVPGSYEQYF
d_gene: -; j_gene: TRBJ2-1; v_gene: TRBV5-1; abundance: -; CDR3nt: TGCGCCAGCAGCTTGGAGAGTAGCTCCTACAATGAGCAGTTCTTC; CDR3aa: CASSLESSSYNEQFF
d_gene: -; j_gene: TRBJ1-2; v_gene: TRBV6-5; abundance: -; CDR3nt: TGTGCCAGCAGTTACTCGACCGGGGTAGGCTACACCTTC; CDR3aa: CASSYSTGVGYTF
d_gene: TRBD1; j_gene: TRBJ1-1; v_gene: TRBV25-1; abundance: -; CDR3nt: TGTGCCAGCAGTGCCTTGGACAGGGCAGAGGCTTTCTTT; CDR3aa: CASSALDRAEAFF
d_gene: -; j_gene: TRBJ2-2; v_gene: TRBV5-5; abundance: few; CDR3nt: TGTGCCAGCAGCTCATCGACTTGGGCCGGGGAGCTGTTTTTT; CDR3aa: CASSSSTWAGELFF
d_gene: -; j_gene: TRBJ1-3; v_gene: TRBV4-1; abundance: -; CDR3nt: TGCGCCAGCAGCCAATCCTCGTGGGGGGGAAGCTCTGGAAACACCATATATTTT; CDR3aa: CASSQSSWGGSSGNTIYF